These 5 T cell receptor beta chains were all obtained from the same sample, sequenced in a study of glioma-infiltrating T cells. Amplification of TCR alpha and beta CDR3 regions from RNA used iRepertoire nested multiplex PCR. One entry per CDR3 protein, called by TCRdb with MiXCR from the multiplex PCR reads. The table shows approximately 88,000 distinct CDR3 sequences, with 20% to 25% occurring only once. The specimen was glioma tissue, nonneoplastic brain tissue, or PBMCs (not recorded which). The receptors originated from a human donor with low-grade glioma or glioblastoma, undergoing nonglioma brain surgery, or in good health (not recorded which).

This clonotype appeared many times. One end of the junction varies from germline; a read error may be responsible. The CDR3 reads CAGSPEAFF. CDR3 coding DNA: TGCGCCGGCAGTCCTGAAGCTTTCTTT. This chain connects TRBV4-1 to TRBJ1-1; D is uncertain. The CDR3 totals 9 residues. CDR1 is MGHRA, CDR2 YSYEKL, per germline.

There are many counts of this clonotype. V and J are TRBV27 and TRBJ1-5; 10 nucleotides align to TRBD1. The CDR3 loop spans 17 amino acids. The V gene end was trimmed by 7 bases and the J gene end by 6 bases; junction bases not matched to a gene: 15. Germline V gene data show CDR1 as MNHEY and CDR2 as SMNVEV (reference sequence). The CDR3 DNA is TGTGCCAGCAAACCCACGTGGGGACAGGGGTCAGGTCAGCCCCAGCATTTT. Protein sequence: CASKPTWGQGSGQPQHF.

The CDR3 protein is CAWSVLRISTEAFF. CDR3 in DNA: TGTGCCTGGAGTGTACTGAGGATTAGCACTGAAGCTTTCTTT. The chain joins TRBV30 to TRBJ1-1; D is unresolved. Trimming left V 0 bases short and J 4 bases short, with 12 bases between. Looked up from germline, CDR1 is GTSNPN and CDR2 is SVGIG (reference sequence). The CDR3 totals 14 residues.

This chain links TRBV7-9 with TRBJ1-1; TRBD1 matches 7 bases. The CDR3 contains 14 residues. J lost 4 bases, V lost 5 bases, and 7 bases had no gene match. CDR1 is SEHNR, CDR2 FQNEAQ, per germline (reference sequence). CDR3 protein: CASSRQGYRTEAFF. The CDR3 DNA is TGTGCCAGCAGCAGACAGGGTTATCGCACTGAAGCTTTCTTT.

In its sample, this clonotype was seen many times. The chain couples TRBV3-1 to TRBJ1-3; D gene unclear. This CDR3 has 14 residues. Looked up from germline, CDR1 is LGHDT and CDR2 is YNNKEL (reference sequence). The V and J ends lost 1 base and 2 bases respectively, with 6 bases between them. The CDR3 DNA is TGTGCCAGCAGCCAAGGTTGGGCTGGAAACACCATATATTTT. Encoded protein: CASSQGWAGNTIYF.